A single sample gave rise to the 29 T cell receptor beta chains below, sequenced in a study of T cell responses to AZD1222 COVID-19 vaccine. Measured with immunoSEQ multiplex PCR; TCRdb has only the in-frame clones, and not every one. The repertoire holds 150,000 to 200,000 clones, with roughly 90% as singletons. Source: peripheral blood, taken 28 days after the second AZD1222 dose. The receptors derive from an adult who received the AZD1222 COVID-19 vaccine.

This rearrangement joins TRBV11-2 to TRBJ2-7; D gene unclear. V was shortened by 5 bases and J by 4 bases, with 12 bases between the two germline ends. CDR3 size: 13 residues. The germline CDR1 and CDR2 sequences are SGHAT and FQNNGV. CDR3 coding DNA: TGTGCCAGCAGCCCGAAACGGCAATACGAGCAGTACTTC. Protein: CASSPKRQYEQYF.

The chain is built from TRBV18 and TRBJ2-3, with D possibly being TRBD2 (5 bases). Trimming removed 6 bases from V and 1 base from J, with 14 bases in between. This CDR3 has 15 residues. Germline V gene data show CDR1 as KGHSH and CDR2 as LQKENI. CDR3 DNA sequence: TGTGCCAGCTCCCCTTCCTTCGGGGGCACAGATACGCAGTATTTT. This gives the protein CASSPSFGGTDTQYF.

The chain links TRBV7-2 to TRBJ1-5; a weak D match, TRBD1 (5 bases). The CDR3 length is 14 residues. Germline lookup yields CDR1 SGHTA and CDR2 FQGNSA. The V and J ends lost 6 bases and 3 bases respectively, with 12 bases between them. CDR3 DNA sequence: TGTGCCAGCAGACGTGACAGCCACAATCAGCCCCAGCATTTT. Encoded protein: CASRRDSHNQPQHF.

The V and J genes are TRBV10-3 and TRBJ2-7; 8 bases map to TRBD1. The trim removed 6 bases at V and 6 bases at J, leaving 7 bases unmatched. The CDR3 totals 13 residues. The germline CDR1 and CDR2 sequences are ENHRY and SYGVKD. CDR3 coding DNA: TGTGCCATCAGCCTCCAGGGGGCACGCGAGCAGTACTTC. It yields the protein CAISLQGAREQYF.

J is TRBJ1-1 and V is TRBV10-3; TRBD1 agrees at 8 bases. This CDR3 region has 18 residues. V lost 5 bases and J lost 3; bases outside the gene matches: 17. Germline-derived CDR1 and CDR2 are ENHRY and SYGVKD. CDR3 nucleotides: TGTGCCATCAGTCCCGGGGGGCAGGGGGCTGTGAAGGACACTGAAGCTTTCTTT. Its translation: CAISPGGQGAVKDTEAFF.

The V call is TRBV6-5, the J call TRBJ2-7; 12 bases align to TRBD2. There are 13 residues in the CDR3. The J segment lost 6 bases and the V segment lost 6 bases, leaving 3 bases of the junction unmatched. Germline CDR1 and CDR2: MNHEY and SVGAGI. CDR3 loop: CASRLGLAGEQYF. The CDR3 region has the DNA TGTGCCAGCAGACTGGGACTAGCGGGCGAGCAGTACTTC.

This chain connects TRBV2 to TRBJ1-1; D unresolved. Germline V lookup: CDR1 SNHLY, CDR2 FYNNEI. This CDR3 comprises 14 residues. V was trimmed by 2 bases and J by 1 base, leaving 8 bases between them. The CDR3 region has the DNA TGTGCCAGCAGTGAAATCAGCAGGAACACTGAAGCTTTCTTT. Translated: CASSEISRNTEAFF. Looking up the rest from reference TRBV2 and TRBJ1-1 gives the full variable domain: EPEVTQTPSHQVTQMGQEVILRCVPISNHLYFYWYRQILGQKVEFLVSFYNNEISEKSEIFDDQFSVERPDGSNFTLKIRSTKLEDSAMYFCASSEISRNTEAFFGQGTRLTVV.

Regarding this clone: Other DNA variants within this sample encode the same CDR3. The chain carries TRBV5-1 and TRBJ2-3; D remains unclear. The CDR3 runs to 12 residues. V was pared by 1 base and J by 3 bases, with 3 bases between. The germline V gene has CDR1 SGHRS and CDR2 YFSETQ. The CDR3 DNA sequence: TGCGCCAGCAGCTTGACGACAGATACGCAGTATTTT. Translating it yields CASSLTTDTQYF.

The chain employs TRBV27 and TRBJ1-1; tentative D call: TRBD1 (6 bases). The CDR3 runs to 13 residues. V dropped 6 bases and J dropped 7 bases, with 15 bases sitting between them. CDR1 is MNHEY, CDR2 SMNVEV, per germline (reference sequence). The DNA for the CDR3 is TGTGCCAGCAGGGGTTTGGGGGCGCGTGAAGCTTTCTTT. Its translation: CASRGLGAREAFF.

This clone appeared a few times. Other DNA sequences of this sample code for an identical CDR3. CDR3 nucleotide sequence: TGTGCCAGCAGCCAAGATCGAGGGTATGGCTACACCTTC. This codes for CASSQDRGYGYTF. The chain combines TRBV3-1 (or the pseudogene TRBV3-2) with TRBJ1-2; no clear D. The CDR3 contains 13 residues. The V gene lost 0 bases and the J gene lost 5 bases, with 7 bases spanning the gap. Germline V gene sequence: CDR1 LGHDT, CDR2 YNNKEL (reference sequence).

The V and J genes are TRBV3-1 (or the pseudogene TRBV3-2) and TRBJ1-2; 9 bases align to TRBD1. CDR1 is LGHDT, CDR2 YNNKEL, per germline (reference sequence). The V and J ends lost 2 bases and 5 bases, in that order; junction bases with no gene match: 9. The CDR3 loop spans 16 amino acids. CDR3 amino acids: CASSQKKDRGRYGYTF. CDR3 nucleotides: TGTGCCAGCAGCCAAAAAAAGGACAGGGGAAGGTATGGCTACACCTTC.

The V call is TRBV29-1, the J call TRBJ2-5; TRBD2 agrees at 9 bases. The CDR3 totals 13 residues. V was clipped by 7 bases and J by 4 bases; unmatched bases: 7. The germline V gene encodes CDR1 SQVTM and CDR2 ANQGSEA. This CDR3 is CSGGGRATETQYF. In DNA form, the CDR3 reads TGCAGCGGGGGCGGGAGGGCCACAGAGACCCAGTACTTC.

The chain uses TRBV10-2 and TRBJ1-5; D is perhaps TRBD1 (5 bases). V lost 3 bases, J lost 0 bases, and 9 bases lay in between. Per germline, CDR1 WSHSY and CDR2 SAAADI. This CDR3 is 15 amino acids long. CDR3 bases: TGCGCCAGCAGTGACCGACAGAATAGCAATCAGCCCCAGCATTTT. It is translated as CASSDRQNSNQPQHF.

This sequence joins TRBV7-2 and TRBJ1-2; 8 nucleotides agree with TRBD1. CDR3 length: 15 residues. Germline V CDR1 and CDR2: SGHTA, FQGNSA. The V gene end was trimmed by 3 bases and the J gene end by 5 bases; junction bases not matched to a gene: 8. The DNA for the CDR3 is TGTGCCAGCAGCTTGACCGACAGGGGCCTTTATGGCTACACCTTC. Its protein is CASSLTDRGLYGYTF.

This chain links TRBV18 with TRBJ1-1; the D is unclear. The CDR3 is 14 residues long. The germline gives CDR1 KGHSH, CDR2 LQKENI. V lost 6 bases to trimming and J lost 5 bases, with 16 bases between them. CDR3 sequence: CASSPTGWRTEAFF. Written as DNA, the CDR3 is TGTGCCAGCTCTCCAACGGGGTGGCGAACTGAAGCTTTCTTT.

The rearrangement links TRBV19 to TRBJ1-2; 12 bases match TRBD1. From germline, CDR1 is LNHDA and CDR2 SQIVND (reference sequence). V gave up 7 bases and J gave up 4 bases; unmatched junction bases: 7. There are 15 residues in the CDR3. The CDR3 is CASTLGTGGIYGYTF. CDR3 in DNA: TGTGCCAGTACCCTCGGGACAGGGGGCATCTATGGCTACACCTTC.

J is TRBJ2-1 and V is TRBV5-1; 14 nucleotides align to TRBD2. Looked up from germline, CDR1 is SGHRS and CDR2 is YFSETQ. This CDR3 is built from 16 residues. Unmatched junction bases numbered 8, after V lost 4 bases and J lost 8 bases. Here the CDR3 DNA reads TGCGCCAGCAGCGGAGGGACTAGCGGGAGAACTTATGAGCAGTTCTTC. Protein sequence: CASSGGTSGRTYEQFF.

The chain combines TRBV27 with TRBJ1-6; TRBD1 matches 9 bases. CDR3 length: 15 amino acids. After removal of 7 bases from V and 0 bases from J, the junction contained 1 base not matched to a gene. Looked up from germline, CDR1 is MNHEY and CDR2 is SMNVEV (reference sequence). CDR3 nucleotide sequence: TGTGCCAGCACGGGACAGGGCTCCTATAATTCACCCCTCCACTTT. Translation: CASTGQGSYNSPLHF.

V gene TRBV9 combines with J gene TRBJ1-3; TRBD1 might be the D (5 bases). From germline, CDR1 is SGDLS and CDR2 YYNGEE. CDR3 length equals 15 residues. Between the trimmed V and J ends, which lost 3 bases and 3 bases, there was a span of 13 bases. The CDR3 sequence: CASSATPGGGNTIYF. The CDR3 nucleotides are TGTGCCAGCAGCGCCACGCCCGGGGGTGGAAACACCATATATTTT.

The J gene is TRBJ2-1, the V gene TRBV2, with TRBD2 matching over 7 bases. Germline trimming cut 10 bases from V and 1 base from J; bases unmatched to any gene: 10. CDR1 SNHLY and CDR2 FYNNEI come from the germline V gene. The CDR3 is made up of 15 amino acids. The CDR3 DNA sequence: TGTGCCACCCAATTCGGGGGGAAGTCCTACAATGAGCAGTTCTTC. This codes for CATQFGGKSYNEQFF.

This chain connects TRBV18 to TRBJ1-2, with 9 positions matching TRBD1. The V gene end was trimmed by 3 bases and the J gene end by 7 bases; junction bases not matched to a gene: 3. CDR1 KGHSH and CDR2 LQKENI come from the germline V gene. The CDR3 has 13 residues. DNA of the CDR3: TGTGCCAGCTCACCCGGGACAGGGCTTGGCTACACCTTC. Translated: CASSPGTGLGYTF.

The chain links TRBV18 to TRBJ1-5; D is possibly TRBD1 (6 bases). The CDR3 has 17 amino acids. Germline-derived CDR1 and CDR2 are KGHSH and LQKENI. Trimming took off 3 bases at V and 2 bases at J, with 17 bases between the two ends. In DNA, the CDR3 is TGTGCCAGCTCACCCGGACAGTCAGCCGGGGGCAATCAGCCCCAGCATTTT. Translation gives CASSPGQSAGGNQPQHF. The full variable domain, in which reference TRBV18 and TRBJ1-5 provide the parts outside the CDR3, is NAGVMQNPRHLVRRRGQEARLRCSPMKGHSHVYWYRQLPEEGLKFMVYLQKENIIDESGMPKERFSAEFPKEGPSILRIQQVVRGDSAAYFCASSPGQSAGGNQPQHFGDGTRLSIL.

This sequence joins TRBV4-2 and TRBJ1-2; 9 nucleotides line up with TRBD1. V gave up 0 bases and J gave up 4 bases; unmatched junction bases: 6. Per the germline V gene, CDR1 is LGHNA and CDR2 is YNFKEQ. CDR3 length equals 16 residues. The CDR3 region has the DNA TGTGCCAGCAGCCAAGATGTCGGGACAGGGAGCTATGGCTACACCTTC. Residues: CASSQDVGTGSYGYTF.

This clone appeared a few times. The chain links TRBV14 to TRBJ1-1; 7 nucleotides agree with TRBD1. There are 15 residues in the CDR3. The germline V gene has CDR1 SGHDN and CDR2 FVKESK. Losses at the gene ends were 1 base for V and 4 bases for J; bases not matched to a gene: 6. The CDR3 here is CASSQGGTVGTEAFF. CDR3 DNA sequence: TGTGCCAGCAGCCAAGGAGGGACAGTGGGCACTGAAGCTTTCTTT.

The rearrangement links TRBV7-6 to TRBJ2-3, with D perhaps TRBD2 (5 bases). The CDR3 runs to 15 residues. The V end was cut by 3 bases, the J end by 0 bases, with 10 bases between. CDR1 is SGHVS and CDR2 is FNYEAQ in the germline V gene. DNA of the CDR3: TGTGCCAGCAGCTTTGGCGGGCAAAGCACAGATACGCAGTATTTT. This sequence encodes CASSFGGQSTDTQYF.

This chain links TRBV5-5 with TRBJ1-2; D gene unclear. Trimming took off 0 bases at V and 4 bases at J, with 13 bases between the two ends. This CDR3 is 15 amino acids long. Germline loops: CDR1 SGHKS, CDR2 YYEKEE (reference sequence). For the CDR3, the DNA is TGTGCCAGCAGCTTGGAGGGTTCGCCACTCTATGGCTACACCTTC. This sequence encodes CASSLEGSPLYGYTF.

Written as DNA, the CDR3 is TGTGCCAGCAGCTTGGTGGGGGGGATAGATACGCAGTATTTT. Translating it yields CASSLVGGIDTQYF. J is TRBJ2-3 and V is TRBV5-4, with 7 bases that match TRBD2. The germline CDR1 and CDR2 sequences are SGHNT and YYREEE (reference sequence). The V gene end was trimmed by 0 bases and the J gene end by 5 bases; junction bases not matched to a gene: 3. The CDR3 is made up of 14 amino acids.

The gene calls are TRBV5-1 and TRBJ1-6; TRBD1 is a possible D gene (6 bases). The CDR3 consists of 16 residues. Germline loops: CDR1 SGHRS, CDR2 YFSETQ. V lost 4 bases, J lost 7 bases, and 18 bases lay in between. This CDR3 reads CASSPYGGAMNSPLHF. The CDR3 DNA is TGCGCCAGCAGCCCATACGGGGGGGCAATGAATTCACCCCTCCACTTT.

The CDR3 DNA sequence: TGTGCCAGCAGCAGACACAGGGGGGACACCGGGGAGCTGTTTTTT. It yields the protein CASSRHRGDTGELFF. The V gene is TRBV6-5, the J gene TRBJ2-2; 8 bases map to TRBD1. Germline trimming cut 6 bases from V and 3 bases from J; bases unmatched to any gene: 6. This CDR3 comprises 15 residues. In germline, CDR1 is MNHEY, CDR2 SVGAGI.